This TCR beta chain was sequenced in a study of PD-L1 blockade in urothelial cancer. Looking at the study overall: T cells numbered a median of about 140,000 in the blood samples.

The assay was immunoSEQ multiplex PCR, and TCRdb's table has in-frame clones only and misses some. The table includes 30,000 to 40,000 clones, approximately 80% detected once. Sample time point: pretreatment peripheral blood. Per-patient samples, pretreatment and on-treatment, numbered 1 to 8. Trimming pared 2 bases from V and 7 bases from J, leaving 6 bases between. The CDR3 covers 12 residues. Looked up from germline, CDR1 is MNHNY and CDR2 is SVGAGI (reference sequence). Sequences were derived from PBMCs, sampled around atezolizumab (anti-PD-L1) treatment. This TCR was sampled from a man aged 60 to 69 with urothelial cancer. The chain combines TRBV6-6 with TRBJ2-1; D unresolved. CDR3 residues: CASSYPVNEQFF. The CDR3 DNA follows: TGTGCCAGCAGTTACCCCGTGAATGAGCAGTTCTTC.